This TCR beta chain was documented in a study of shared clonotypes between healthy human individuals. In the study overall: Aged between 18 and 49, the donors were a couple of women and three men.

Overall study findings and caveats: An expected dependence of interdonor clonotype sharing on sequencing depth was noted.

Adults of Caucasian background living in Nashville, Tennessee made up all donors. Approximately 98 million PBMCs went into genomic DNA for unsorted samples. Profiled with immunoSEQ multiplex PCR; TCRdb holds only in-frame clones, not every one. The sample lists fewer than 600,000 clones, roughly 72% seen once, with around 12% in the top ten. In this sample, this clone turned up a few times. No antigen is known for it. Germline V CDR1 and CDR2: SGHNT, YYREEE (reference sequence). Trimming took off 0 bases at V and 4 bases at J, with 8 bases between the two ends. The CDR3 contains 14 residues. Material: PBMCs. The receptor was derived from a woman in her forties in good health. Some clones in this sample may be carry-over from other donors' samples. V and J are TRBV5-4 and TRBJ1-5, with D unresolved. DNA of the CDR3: TGTGCCAGCAGCTTGGACGGGGTTAATCAGCCCCAGCATTTT. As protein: CASSLDGVNQPQHF.